These 20 T cell receptor beta chains were all obtained from the same sample, sequenced in a study of glioma-infiltrating T cells after dendritic cell vaccination. Only in-frame clones appear in the TCRdb table, and some are missing; sequencing was by immunoSEQ multiplex PCR. The data hold about 92,000 clones, with 85% to 90% observed a single time. The source was blood, collected before dendritic cell vaccination. Every receptor here comes from a human donor with glioblastoma.

The chain is built from TRBV5-1 and TRBJ2-1; 11 bases map to TRBD2. The CDR3 spans 18 residues. Per the germline V gene, CDR1 is SGHRS and CDR2 is YFSETQ. J gave up 6 bases and V 0 bases, and 11 bases lay outside the gene matches. The CDR3 sequence: CASSLEVSGRASFNEQFF. The DNA for the CDR3 is TGCGCCAGCAGCTTGGAAGTTAGCGGGAGGGCCTCTTTCAATGAGCAGTTCTTC.

This clone appeared a single time. The chain employs TRBV18 and TRBJ2-2; TRBD1 is a possible D gene (6 bases). The CDR3 length is 16 residues. Trimming pared 5 bases from V and 0 bases from J, leaving 13 bases between. CDR1 is KGHSH and CDR2 is LQKENI in the germline V gene. This chain's CDR3 is CASSAGTPANTGELFF. CDR3 coding DNA: TGTGCCAGCTCAGCCGGGACACCAGCGAACACCGGGGAGCTGTTTTTT.

This sequence joins TRBV5-6 and TRBJ1-3, with TRBD1 as a possible D gene (6 bases). Trimming took 4 bases from V and 4 from J, leaving 9 bases between them. Germline CDR1 and CDR2: SGHDT and YYEEEE. CDR3 size: 13 residues. As DNA, the CDR3 is TGTGCCAGCAGCCGTACAGGGGGAAACACCATATATTTT. Translating gives CASSRTGGNTIYF.

This clone was counted a single time. This sample also contains other DNA sequences that code for the same CDR3. CDR3 in DNA: TGTGCCAGCAGCAGGGGCGGGGAGGGAAGTAACTATGGCTACACCTTC. This translates into CASSRGGEGSNYGYTF. This chain joins TRBV7-3 and TRBJ1-2, with D maybe TRBD1 (5 bases). Trimming removed 5 bases from V and 1 base from J, with 17 bases in between. The germline V gene has CDR1 SGHTA and CDR2 FQGTGA. The CDR3 is 16 amino acids.

The rearrangement links TRBV9 to TRBJ2-7; 14 nucleotides agree with TRBD2. The germline CDR1 and CDR2 sequences are SGDLS and YYNGEE. The V and J ends lost 3 bases and 9 bases, in that order; junction bases with no gene match: 8. The CDR3 sequence is 15 residues long. CDR3 in DNA: TGTGCCAGCAGCGCCCAGGGACTAGCGGGGGTCGGGCAGTACTTC. This translates into CASSAQGLAGVGQYF.

This rearrangement joins TRBV7-2 to TRBJ2-7, with TRBD2 matching over 10 bases. V lost 5 bases, J lost 2 bases, and 6 bases stayed unmatched. Germline V lookup: CDR1 SGHTA, CDR2 FQGNSA. The CDR3 totals 15 residues. CDR3 region: CASSVTGLATYEQYF. CDR3 bases: TGTGCCAGCAGCGTCACGGGACTAGCGACCTACGAGCAGTACTTC.

This clone was seen more than once but under ten times. The V call is TRBV2, the J call TRBJ2-3; 12 bases are shared with TRBD2. CDR3 length equals 19 residues. Germline V gene sequence: CDR1 SNHLY, CDR2 FYNNEI. J gave up 5 bases and V 6 bases, and 18 bases lay outside the gene matches. The CDR3: CASSDPRRLAGVRVDTQYF. The DNA for the CDR3 is TGTGCCAGCAGCGACCCCCGCCGACTAGCGGGAGTACGGGTAGATACGCAGTATTTT. The whole variable domain, remainder taken from reference TRBV2 and TRBJ2-3, is EPEVTQTPSHQVTQMGQEVILRCVPISNHLYFYWYRQILGQKVEFLVSFYNNEISEKSEIFDDQFSVERPDGSNFTLKIRSTKLEDSAMYFCASSDPRRLAGVRVDTQYFGPGTRLTVL.

The chain employs TRBV7-3 and TRBJ2-1; 9 bases are a match to TRBD1. Unmatched junction bases numbered 2, after V lost 2 bases and J lost 9 bases. Germline V gene lookup returns CDR1 SGHTA and CDR2 FQGTGA. This CDR3 contains 13 residues. The CDR3 here is CASSLRDRAEQFF. The DNA for the CDR3 is TGTGCCAGCAGCTTACGGGACAGGGCTGAGCAGTTCTTC.

The V and J genes are TRBV10-3 and TRBJ2-2, with 11 bases matching TRBD2. Germline V CDR1 and CDR2: ENHRY, SYGVKD. The J segment lost 4 bases and the V segment lost 2 bases, leaving 6 bases of the junction unmatched. The CDR3 runs to 17 residues. CDR3 sequence reads: CAISELAGGGGTGELFF. The CDR3 nucleotides are TGTGCCATCAGTGAGCTAGCGGGAGGCGGGGGCACCGGGGAGCTGTTTTTT.

As concerns this clone: The junction departs from germline at one end; a sequencing error may be responsible. This chain uses TRBV5-3 with TRBJ1-2, with TRBD1 matching over 7 bases. TRBV5-3 is assigned to the ORF class and has an uncertain function. The CDR3 is made up of 14 amino acids. The CDR3 DNA follows: TGTGCCAGCAGCTTGTTGTTGACAGGGAGGGGCTACACCTTC. This gives the protein CASSLLLTGRGYTF.

The V call is TRBV10-3, the J call TRBJ2-7, with TRBD2 identical over 15 bases. After removal of 8 bases from V and 7 bases from J, the junction contained 0 bases not matched to a gene. CDR3 size: 12 residues. Germline CDR1 and CDR2: ENHRY and SYGVKD. This chain's CDR3 is CAIGTSGGEQYF. The CDR3 nucleotides read TGTGCCATCGGGACTAGCGGGGGGGAGCAGTACTTC.

This chain joins TRBV5-4 and TRBJ2-3; D is ambiguous. Per germline, CDR1 SGHNT and CDR2 YYREEE (reference sequence). CDR3 size: 14 residues. Trimming took 0 bases from V and 4 from J, leaving 9 bases between them. CDR3 in amino acids: CASSLATGSDTQYF. CDR3 in DNA: TGTGCCAGCAGCTTGGCCACCGGGTCAGATACGCAGTATTTT.

CDR3 nucleotide sequence: TGTGCCAGCAGCCCACAGGGGCTTAGCACAGATACGCAGTATTTT. Translating gives CASSPQGLSTDTQYF. The chain joins TRBV7-3 to TRBJ2-3; 7 bases line up with TRBD1. J was trimmed by 0 bases and V by 5 bases; bases with no gene match: 5. Germline V gene lookup returns CDR1 SGHTA and CDR2 FQGTGA. This CDR3 comprises 15 residues.

V and J are TRBV14 and TRBJ2-1, with 8 positions matching TRBD2. V gave up 1 base and J gave up 5 bases; unmatched junction bases: 10. The CDR3 covers 17 residues. Germline assignment: CDR1 SGHDN and CDR2 FVKESK. Written as DNA, the CDR3 is TGTGCCAGCAGCCAAGGTCTTGGAGCGGGAGAGCACAATGAGCAGTTCTTC. Protein sequence: CASSQGLGAGEHNEQFF.

There are many counts of this clone. The chain employs TRBV18 and TRBJ1-4; D gene ambiguous. The V and J ends lost 4 bases and 4 bases respectively, with 10 bases between them. The CDR3 covers 14 residues. Germline V lookup: CDR1 KGHSH, CDR2 LQKENI. The DNA for the CDR3 is TGTGCCAGCTCACTATCAAGCCTTAATGAAAAACTGTTTTTT. It translates to CASSLSSLNEKLFF.

This clone was seen once. The V gene is TRBV7-6, the J gene TRBJ2-7, with D tentatively TRBD2 (5 bases). Trimming pared 5 bases from V and 4 bases from J, leaving 12 bases between. The CDR3 sequence is 13 residues long. Germline assignment: CDR1 SGHVS and CDR2 FNYEAQ. As DNA, the CDR3 is TGTGCCAGCAGCGAGGAGGATGAGTACGAGCAGTACTTC. This codes for CASSEEDEYEQYF.

This chain joins TRBV27 and TRBJ1-2; perhaps TRBD1 as D (6 bases). Trimming took 2 bases from V and 5 from J, leaving 18 bases between them. The CDR3 loop spans 16 amino acids. Germline CDR1 and CDR2: MNHEY and SMNVEV (reference sequence). The CDR3 region has the DNA TGTGCCAGCAGTTTAGTTGTAGGGGGGGGGAAGTATGGCTACACCTTC. Encoded protein: CASSLVVGGGKYGYTF.

The rearrangement uses TRBV6-6 and TRBJ1-2, with 9 bases that match TRBD1. The CDR3 extends over 16 amino acids. V trimming: 0 bases; J trimming: 4 bases; junction bases outside the gene matches: 6. The germline CDR1 and CDR2 sequences are MNHNY and SVGAGI (reference sequence). CDR3 nucleotides: TGTGCCAGCAGTTACTCGAGGGACAGGGTTGCCTATGGCTACACCTTC. Translation: CASSYSRDRVAYGYTF.

V gene TRBV7-8 combines with J gene TRBJ2-7; 9 bases agree with TRBD1. In germline, CDR1 is SGHVS, CDR2 FQNEAQ. The ends lost 5 bases at V and 0 bases at J; junction bases unmatched: 5. This CDR3 comprises 15 residues. CDR3 protein: CASSLGQGSSYEQYF. The CDR3 region has the DNA TGTGCCAGCAGCCTAGGACAGGGGAGCTCCTACGAGCAGTACTTC.

The chain couples TRBV7-9 to TRBJ1-2, with no clear D. V lost 3 bases and J 4 bases, leaving 9 bases between the germline ends. Germline values: CDR1 SEHNR, CDR2 FQNEAQ (reference sequence). The CDR3 is 13 residues long. Here the CDR3 reads CASSLASVYGYTF. The CDR3 DNA reads TGTGCCAGCAGCTTGGCATCAGTCTATGGCTACACCTTC.